The TCR beta chain described here comes from a study of CD8 T cells in Susac syndrome. Trimming removed 0 bases at V and 3 bases at J, with 9 bases between. Germline-derived CDR1 and CDR2 are SGDLS and YYNGEE. CDR3 length: 14 residues. Sequencing of TCR beta was undertaken in CD8+ and CD4+ T cells derived from blood. TEMRA cells were FACS-enriched, unlike CD8+ and CD4+ T cells, which were negatively isolated. Reverse transcription of roughly 0.45 to 1 ug RNA was performed with random hexamers. A multiplex approach, immunoSEQ multiplex PCR, amplified TCR beta CDR3 across 54 Vbeta and 13 Jbeta. MiXCR, applied by TCRdb to the immunoSEQ multiplex PCR reads, yields one record per CDR3 protein. Here the sample spans tens of thousands of distinct CDR3 sequences, around nine tenths being singletons.

The genes are TRBV9 and TRBJ1-1; weak D call: TRBD1 (5 bases). Sequencing was carried out using CD8+ T cells from PBMCs. This sequence originates from a human donor with multiple sclerosis. The CDR3 nucleotides read TGTGCCAGCAGCGTAGGACAGAGCGACACTGAAGCTTTCTTT. Its protein is CASSVGQSDTEAFF.